What follows describes a single T cell receptor beta chain. Its target antigen remains unknown. Base qualities are missing; no much larger clone stands one base away. Each collaborating institution followed its own protocols to collect whole blood in K2EDTA tubes. For TCRbeta analysis, collaborators shipped samples as frozen whole blood, isolated PBMCs, or DNA extracted from either of those sample types. The immunoSEQ Assay, a bias-controlled multiplex PCR, was used to amplify TCRbeta CDR3 regions from genomic DNA. The source study handled its data this way. Within the assay, amplification of reference gene primers was used to estimate how many nucleated cells each sample contained. To quantify the absolute abundance of each unique TCRbeta CDR3 rearrangement, sequence reads were collapsed and filtered. For each sample, productive Simpson clonality was calculated as the square root of Simpson's diversity index over productive rearrangements. TCRdb provides this immuneACCESS table in a form limited to in-frame rearrangements. Some clones are lacking; in checked studies, under half of them reflect an unresolved V gene, and why the rest are absent is not known. V and J calls and clone size follow that table, whereas D and trimming were derived from the DNA. Within this sample are about 120,000 clones, with about 80% of them counted one time only. The ten largest clones take up 12% of the sample.

This entry is derived from a study of blood T cell repertoires in COVID-19 (dated by TCRdb to 2018 to 2021). About the full investigation: Samples covering the acute and convalescent phases of COVID-19 were provided by collaborators in the United States, Italy and Spain. The material from the prospective study consisted of cDNA or gDNA derived from T cells, B-cell-depleted T cells, or PBMCs. The dataset comprised deeply sampled blood TCRbeta repertoires from subjects exposed to, actively infected with, or recovered from COVID-19. The repertoires were released in a freely available public database meant as a resource for research on the immune response to SARS-CoV-2. Samples were obtained from the ongoing ImmuneRACE study (first 160 participants) and from roughly 1,300 subjects provided by 6 global collaborators. Nearly every sample came with metadata listing a de-identified subject ID, COVID-19 status, age in years and sex. HLA class I and class II types, where available, came from metadata supplied by the sample provider rather than from assay-based typing. Findings and caveats that apply to the study as a whole: Clinical and demographic metadata were provided uncurated, with the amount varying by source and participant.

Material: peripheral blood. This receptor was taken from a man aged 55 to 69 with acute or convalescent COVID-19.

The DNA sequence is given as TGTGCCAGCAGCTGGGGACAGTCTTCTGGAAACACCATATATTTT. This encodes CASSWGQSSGNTIYF. Recombination connected TRBV5-4 to TRBJ1-3; 7 bases in the junction line up with TRBD1. From V the trimming removes 3 bases and from J it removes 1 base, while the gene matches leave 4 bases of the junction unaccounted for. The germline V gene (reference sequence) yields SGHNT for CDR1 and YYREEE for CDR2. The CDR3 measures 15 amino acids from cysteine to phenylalanine. The kept DNA is CDR3 alone, 45 bases in frame from the first base.